A single TCR beta chain is shown here with its context. As yet, its antigen is unknown. The sample originates from a study of post-analysis software for immune sequencing data. On the study more broadly: The disease courses covered relapsing-remitting, secondary progressive and progressive-relapsing multiple sclerosis.

Study-wide results and caveats: With F measure, samples from one preparation batch clustered together strongly. There was significantly lower normalized Chao1 diversity in multiple sclerosis patients than in controls.

TCR beta cDNA libraries had unique molecular identifiers. Input of roughly 0.9 to 11 million T cells yielded hundreds of thousands of cDNA molecules. MiXCR, applied by TCRdb to the PCR reads, yields one record per CDR3 protein. Here the sample spans hundreds of thousands of distinct CDR3 sequences, approximately 30% being singletons. Input material: blood. The TCR comes from a girl under 18 with multiple sclerosis.

The CDR3 reads CASSLGVGTAGSPLHF. The CDR3 DNA sequence: TGTGCCAGCAGCTTAGGCGTGGGGACAGCAGGGTCACCCCTCCACTTT. This chain connects TRBV7-2 to TRBJ1-6; 7 nucleotides match TRBD1. V dropped 1 base and J dropped 10; count of bases not matched to a gene: 10. CDR1 and CDR2 (germline): SGHTA, FQGNSA. This CDR3 contains 16 residues.